This T cell receptor (beta chain) derives from a study of T cell responses to AZD1222 COVID-19 vaccine. The study's findings and limits: Spike-spanning, vaccine-associated CD4 TCRs were dominant at 160-218 and 743-854. Seropositivity was recorded at baseline in only 6 or 7 AZD1222 recipients. Females outnumbered males among donors, who were mostly white British; clonal diversity was possibly underestimated. Reports indicate that nearly half of spike-specific TCRs are directed at unmutated variant regions.

Clones were sequenced by immunoSEQ multiplex PCR, and TCRdb holds only the in-frame ones, with some missing. The profile shows some 150,000 clones, 85% to 95% of them singletons. Germline CDR1 and CDR2: SEHNR and FQNEAQ (reference sequence). The CDR3 is 16 residues long. V lost 2 bases, J lost 0 bases, and 6 bases stayed unmatched. Comment on this clone: No antigen is known for it.

This chain links TRBV7-9 with TRBJ1-1, with TRBD1 identical over 7 bases. The material was peripheral blood, obtained on day 0 of MenACWY control vaccination. The receptor was isolated from an adult in good health. Here the CDR3 reads CASSLSLTGMNTEAFF. In DNA form, the CDR3 reads TGTGCCAGCAGCTTAAGCCTGACAGGGATGAACACTGAAGCTTTCTTT.